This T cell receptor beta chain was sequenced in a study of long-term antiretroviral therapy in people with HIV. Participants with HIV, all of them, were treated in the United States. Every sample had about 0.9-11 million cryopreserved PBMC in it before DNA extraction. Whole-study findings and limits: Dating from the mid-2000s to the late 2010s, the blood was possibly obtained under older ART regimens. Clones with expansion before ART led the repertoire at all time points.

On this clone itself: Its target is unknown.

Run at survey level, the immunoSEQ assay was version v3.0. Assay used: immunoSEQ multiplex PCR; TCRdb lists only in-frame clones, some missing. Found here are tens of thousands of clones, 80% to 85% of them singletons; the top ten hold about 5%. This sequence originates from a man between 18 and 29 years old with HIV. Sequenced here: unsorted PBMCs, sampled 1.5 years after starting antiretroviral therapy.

This CDR3 reads CSVTGTPDEKLFF. CDR3 DNA sequence: TGCAGCGTCACCGGGACGCCCGATGAAAAACTGTTTTTT. V is TRBV29-1 and J is TRBJ1-4, with a weak D call TRBD1 (5 bases). CDR3 length equals 13 residues. V was trimmed by 6 bases and J by 6 bases, leaving 14 bases between them. Per germline, CDR1 SQVTM and CDR2 ANQGSEA. Full variable domain (outside the CDR3, taken from reference TRBV29-1 and TRBJ1-4): SAVISQKPSRDICQRGTSLTIQCQVDSQVTMMFWYRQQPGQSLTLIATANQGSEATYESGFVIDKFPISRPNLTFSTLTVSNMSPEDSSIYLCSVTGTPDEKLFFGSGTQLSVL.